The clone carrying this T cell receptor (beta chain) has at least ten counts. There are 15 residues in the CDR3. V lost 3 bases to trimming and J lost 8 bases; unmatched junction nucleotides: 8. Germline lookup yields CDR1 DFQATT and CDR2 SNEGSKA (reference sequence). This entry is derived from a study of blood T cell repertoires in COVID-19. The repertoire was sequenced with immunoSEQ multiplex PCR; TCRdb's copy has only in-frame clones and lacks some. The table includes about 130,000 clones, more than 80% detected once. The clonotype originates from a human donor in a cohort sampled during active COVID-19. Sequenced input: peripheral blood. J is TRBJ2-1 and V is TRBV20-1, with 12 nucleotides matching TRBD2. DNA for the CDR3: TGCAGTGCTAGTCAGCTAGCGGGAGGGCCGGATGAGCAGTTCTTC. Its translation: CSASQLAGGPDEQFF.